The clone carrying this T cell receptor beta chain turned up a few times. The antigen is not known. Between the trimmed V and J ends, which lost 6 bases and 3 bases, there was a span of 13 bases. Germline CDR1 is MNHNS and CDR2 is SASEGT. The CDR3 length is 14 residues. The sample comes from a study of T cells in Graves' hyperthyroidism and ophthalmopathy. TCR beta CDR3 region amplification was performed from RNA transcripts. HTBI primers drove first-round RT-PCR of the TCR CDR3. From the multiplex PCR reads, TCRdb called clonotypes with MiXCR, one entry per CDR3 protein. The sample consists of 400,000 to 450,000 distinct CDR3 sequences, over 12% of them appearing once. Study results and limitations: From stable hyperthyroidism, ophthalmopathy was set apart by a 13 V-J model. Most thyroid clonotypes with frequency above 0.001 were detected in blood.

The specimen sequenced was blood. This clonotype was sampled from a man in his late teens or twenties with Graves' ophthalmopathy. V and J are TRBV6-1 and TRBJ2-3; D possibly corresponds to TRBD1 (6 bases). The CDR3: CASSPRGTTDTQYF. In nucleotides, the CDR3 is TGTGCCAGCAGCCCCAGGGGAACGACAGATACGCAGTATTTT.